A selection of T cell receptor beta chains follows, all from one sample in a study of blood T cell repertoires in COVID-19. Sequencing used immunoSEQ multiplex PCR; TCRdb keeps in-frame clones, though not all of them. The table has 90,000 to 140,000 clones, around 86% seen once; the top ten hold around 4.1%. Sequencing input: peripheral blood. These receptors all come from a man over 45 with acute or convalescent COVID-19. CDR3s include the opening cysteine and the closing phenylalanine or tryptophan.

v_gene	len	j_gene	CDR3aa
TRBV7-6	17	TRBJ1-4	CASSQGTSERSTEKLFF
TRBV9	15	TRBJ2-5	CASSVNVGGHETQYF
TRBV19	13	TRBJ2-7	CASSIGGRGVQYF
TRBV5-4	14	TRBJ2-5	CASSSTGPGETQYF
TRBV6-5	15	TRBJ1-6	CAARRLTGGYSPLHF
TRBV27	13	TRBJ2-7	CASGLAGGLEQYF
TRBV13	17	TRBJ2-1	CASSLGTSVSSYNEQFF
TRBV28	16	TRBJ2-7	CASSSGEEGLSYEQYF
TRBV6-5	15	TRBJ1-2	CASRKPEDRAIGYTF
TRBV6-5	14	TRBJ2-7	CASSYLGHSYEQYF
TRBV24-1	19	TRBJ1-1	CATSDATIRGRIENTEAFF
TRBV6-5	14	TRBJ2-7	CASSLDRGMHEQYF
TRBV6-5	15	TRBJ1-2	CASSQDRGFSYGYTF
TRBV9	14	TRBJ2-1	CASSVSGGAAEQFF
TRBV11-2	15	TRBJ2-5	CASSLYGAGVETQYF
TRBV19	12	TRBJ1-6	CASYNGGVDLHF
TRBV10-1	12	TRBJ2-1	CASSAGNNEQFF
TRBV5-1	15	TRBJ1-1	CASSFTGGRSTEAFF
TRBV30	15	TRBJ2-3	CAWTSDGSWADTQYF
TRBV6-5	15	TRBJ1-1	CASSSLQGAYTEAFF
TRBV4-2	18	TRBJ2-1	CASSQAVSGGPLGNEQFF
TRBV2	14	TRBJ2-7	CASSEPGDRYEQYF
TRBV13	15	TRBJ2-7	CASSLAGLKAPEQYF
TRBV19	16	TRBJ1-2	CASSKQPGTGVTGYTF
TRBV10-2	21	TRBJ1-3	CASSESIGDRVHSYSGNTIYF
TRBV27	14	TRBJ2-1	CASSTGGPYNEQFF
TRBV11-3	12	TRBJ2-7	CASSFGVSEQYF
TRBV2	11	TRBJ1-2	CATYLDWLYTF
TRBV18	17	TRBJ1-1	CASSPFLNREMGTEAFF
TRBV18	12	TRBJ2-5	CASSPLRETQYF
TRBV6-5	15	TRBJ2-7	CASRTPGLAAYEQYF
TRBV28	19	TRBJ2-3	CASSPPLGTRGTRGDTQYF
TRBV18	15	TRBJ2-3	CASSPRQRGTDTQYF
TRBV6-4	14	TRBJ1-5	CASSEGPQDWPQHF
TRBV11-2	14	TRBJ1-6	CASSSRDRNSPLHF
TRBV10-3	16	TRBJ2-2	CAISEFGLANTGELFF
TRBV7-9	15	TRBJ1-1	CASSERGPGSAEAFF
TRBV12-3/TRBV12-4	13	TRBJ2-1	CASSLTGDNEQFF
TRBV30	13	TRBJ1-6	CAWSTGSNSPLHF
TRBV28	15	TRBJ1-4	CASSFSGTANEKLFF
TRBV5-1	13	TRBJ2-2	CASSNGGPGELFF
TRBV6-5	14	TRBJ1-2	CASTPGHSNYGYTF
TRBV5-8	17	TRBJ2-1	CASSGGFTSGRSNEQFF
TRBV7-3	18	TRBJ2-2	CASSPGQGQGFFTGELFF
TRBV7-8	15	TRBJ1-4	CASSPYTGAREKLFF
TRBV19	12	TRBJ1-6	CASRHTNSPLHF
TRBV5-1	16	TRBJ1-1	CASSPRTGAAGTEAFF
TRBV7-9	12	TRBJ2-1	CAIPGAGDEQFF
TRBV7-9	14	TRBJ1-1	CASEPGTGNTEAFF
TRBV12-3/TRBV12-4	13	TRBJ2-7	CASTQGVFYEQYF